This T cell receptor (beta chain) was retrieved from a study of shared clonotypes between healthy human individuals. This table comes from immunoSEQ multiplex PCR, and its TCRdb copy is limited to in-frame clones, with some not included. The table shows about 2.3 million clones, with around 93% occurring only once. CDR1 is SNHLY and CDR2 is FYNNEI in the germline V gene. The V end was cut by 1 base, the J end by 2 bases, with 7 bases between. The CDR3 consists of 14 residues. The sample consisted of naive CD4+ T cells from PBMCs. Subset noted: CD45RA+ positively selected. The source of this sequence is a man between 18 and 35 years old in good health. Some clones in this sample may be carry-over from other donors' samples. The rearrangement joins TRBV2 to TRBJ2-3; weak D call: TRBD1 (5 bases). In nucleotides, the CDR3 is TGTGCCAGCAGTGAAGTTGGGGCCACAGATACGCAGTATTTT. Its translation is CASSEVGATDTQYF. Complete variable domain (other parts from reference TRBV2 and TRBJ2-3): EPEVTQTPSHQVTQMGQEVILRCVPISNHLYFYWYRQILGQKVEFLVSFYNNEISEKSEIFDDQFSVERPDGSNFTLKIRSTKLEDSAMYFCASSEVGATDTQYFGPGTRLTVL.